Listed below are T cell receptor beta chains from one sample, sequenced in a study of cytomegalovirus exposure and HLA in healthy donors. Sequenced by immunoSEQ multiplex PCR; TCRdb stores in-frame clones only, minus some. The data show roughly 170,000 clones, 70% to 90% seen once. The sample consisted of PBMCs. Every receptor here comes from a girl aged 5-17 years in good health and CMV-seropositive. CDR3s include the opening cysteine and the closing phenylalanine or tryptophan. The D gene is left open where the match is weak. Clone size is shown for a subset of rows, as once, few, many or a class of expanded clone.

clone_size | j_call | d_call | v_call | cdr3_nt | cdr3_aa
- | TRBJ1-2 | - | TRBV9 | TGTGCCAGCAGCGTAGGCGCCAGAGGACAGCGAAAGGGCTACACCTTC | CASSVGARGQRKGYTF
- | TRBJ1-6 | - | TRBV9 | TGTGCCAGCAGCGTAGAACAGGATAATTCACCCCTCCACTTT | CASSVEQDNSPLHF
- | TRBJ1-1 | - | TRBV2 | TGTGCCAGCAGTCAGGTTGGGAACACTGAAGCTTTCTTT | CASSQVGNTEAFF
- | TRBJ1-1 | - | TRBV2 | TGTGCCCCCGGGAGGCGGGGGAACACTGAAGCTTTCTTT | CAPGRRGNTEAFF
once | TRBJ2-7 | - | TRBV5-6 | TGTGCCAGCAGCATCGGGGGACCCTCCTACGAGCAGTACTTC | CASSIGGPSYEQYF
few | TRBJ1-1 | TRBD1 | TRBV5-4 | TGTGCCAGCAGGTTGGGACAGATAAACACTGAAGCTTTCTTT | CASRLGQINTEAFF
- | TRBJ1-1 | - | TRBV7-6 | TGTGCCAGCAGCCTACAGGAGAACACTGAAGCTTTCTTT | CASSLQENTEAFF
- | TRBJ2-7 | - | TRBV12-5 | TGTGCTAGTGCCCCCCCGGGTTCCTCCTACGAGCAGTACTTC | CASAPPGSSYEQYF
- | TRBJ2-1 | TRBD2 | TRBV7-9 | TGTGCCAGCAGCTTAGGGCGGGGGGGCCTCAATGAGCAGTTCTTC | CASSLGRGGLNEQFF
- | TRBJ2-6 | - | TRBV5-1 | TGCGCCAGCAGCCCGGGTCCAGTCTCTGGGGCCAACGTCCTGACTTTC | CASSPGPVSGANVLTF
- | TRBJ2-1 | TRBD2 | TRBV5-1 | TGCGCCAGCAGCTTCATCCCGAGCGGGGGTCAAATAAATGAGCAGTTCTTC | CASSFIPSGGQINEQFF
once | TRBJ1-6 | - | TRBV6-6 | TGTGCCAGCACCCCCGCCGGTGTCAGGGATCGGTCACCCCTCCACTTT | CASTPAGVRDRSPLHF
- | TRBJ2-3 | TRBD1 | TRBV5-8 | TGTGCCAGCAGCTCAAAAATGACAGGGATGGGGCAGTATTTT | CASSSKMTGMGQYF
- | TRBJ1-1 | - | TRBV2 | TGTGGCAGGGTAAGCAACACTGAAGCTTTCTTT | CGRVSNTEAFF
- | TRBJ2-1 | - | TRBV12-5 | TGTGCTAGTGGTTACGGGGACTTTTACAATGAGCAGTTCTTC | CASGYGDFYNEQFF
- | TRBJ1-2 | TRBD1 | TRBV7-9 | TGTGCCAGCAACAAACCCCCAGGACAGGGAAACTATGGCTACACCTTC | CASNKPPGQGNYGYTF
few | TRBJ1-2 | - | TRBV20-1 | TGCAGTGCCGGTGGACATGACTACACCTTC | CSAGGHDYTF
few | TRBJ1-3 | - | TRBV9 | TGTGCCAGCAGCCCAGGGGCCACAAGCTCTGGAAACACCATATATTTT | CASSPGATSSGNTIYF
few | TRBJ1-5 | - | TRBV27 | TGTGCCAGCAGTGAATTCAGGGAAGTGAGCAATCAGCCCCAGCATTTT | CASSEFREVSNQPQHF
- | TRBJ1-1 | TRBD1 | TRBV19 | TGTGCCAGTAGTATGGGGGACAGGGCCACTGAAGCTTTCTTT | CASSMGDRATEAFF
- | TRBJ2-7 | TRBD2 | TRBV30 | TGTGCCTGGAGTGTACCTCAGCGGGGGCAATACGAGCAGTACTTC | CAWSVPQRGQYEQYF
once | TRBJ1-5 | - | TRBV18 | TGTGCCAGCTCGGCCAACACAGCATATAGCAATCAGCCCCAGCATTTT | CASSANTAYSNQPQHF
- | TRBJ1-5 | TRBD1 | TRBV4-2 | TGTGCCAGCAGCCACCACGGGACAGATCAGCCCCAGCATTTT | CASSHHGTDQPQHF
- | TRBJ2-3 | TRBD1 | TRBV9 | TGTGCCAGCAGCGTAGGACAGGGCCATGACACAGATACGCAGTATTTT | CASSVGQGHDTDTQYF
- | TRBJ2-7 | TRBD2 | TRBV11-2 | TGTGCCAGCAGCTTAAAAGGCCTAGCGGATGAGCAGTACTTC | CASSLKGLADEQYF
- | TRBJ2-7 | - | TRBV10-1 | TGCGCCAGCAGTGACGGAGACGAGCAGTACTTC | CASSDGDEQYF
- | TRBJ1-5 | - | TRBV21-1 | TGTGCCAGCAGCGAACCGACAGGTTGGCCCCAGCATTTT | CASSEPTGWPQHF
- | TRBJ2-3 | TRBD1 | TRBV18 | TGTGCCAGCTCACTGCAAGGACAGGGGGCCACAGATACGCAGTATTTT | CASSLQGQGATDTQYF
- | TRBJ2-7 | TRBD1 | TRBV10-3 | TGTGCCATCAGTGAGTCGAGACAGGGCTACGAGCAGTACTTC | CAISESRQGYEQYF
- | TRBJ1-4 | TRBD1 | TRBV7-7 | TGTGCTAGCAGTTCAGGGGGTACTAATGAAAAACTGTTTTTT | CASSSGGTNEKLFF
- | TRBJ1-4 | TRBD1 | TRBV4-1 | TGCGCCAGCAGCCAAGGACAGGGCACTAATGAAAAACTGTTTTTT | CASSQGQGTNEKLFF
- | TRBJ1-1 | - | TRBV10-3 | TGTGCCATCAGTGAAGGGCGGGGGGGAAACACTGAAGCTTTCTTT | CAISEGRGGNTEAFF
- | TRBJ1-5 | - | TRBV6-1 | TGTGCCAGCAGTGATCAGGGGTCTTACAATCAGCCCCAGCATTTT | CASSDQGSYNQPQHF
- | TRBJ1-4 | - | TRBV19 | TGTGCCACCTCAGATCAGATTAATGAAAAACTGTTTTTT | CATSDQINEKLFF
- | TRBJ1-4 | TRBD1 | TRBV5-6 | TGTGCCAGCGGGTGGGGGACAGCTAATGAAAAACTGTTTTTT | CASGWGTANEKLFF
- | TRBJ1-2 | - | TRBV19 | TGTGCCAGTAATAGAGCTAACTATGGCTACACCTTC | CASNRANYGYTF
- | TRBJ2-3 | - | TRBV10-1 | TGCGCCAGCAGTGAGTCGAAGGTGGGGGGAGATACAGATACGCAGTATTTT | CASSESKVGGDTDTQYF
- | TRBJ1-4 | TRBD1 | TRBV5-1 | TGCGCCAGCAGCTCAGGGACAGGGGTTGAAAAACTGTTTTTT | CASSSGTGVEKLFF
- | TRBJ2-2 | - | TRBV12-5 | TGTGCTAGTGGTTTGGTACAAGGCAGGGTAACCGGGGAGCTGTTTTTT | CASGLVQGRVTGELFF
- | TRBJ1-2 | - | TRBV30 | TGTGCCTGGGCTCGTGCAGGGGCTAACTATGGCTACACCTTC | CAWARAGANYGYTF
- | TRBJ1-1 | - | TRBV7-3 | TGTGCCAGCACGGCAGGGACTAACACTGAAGCTTTCTTT | CASTAGTNTEAFF
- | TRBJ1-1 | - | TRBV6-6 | TGTGCCAGCATCGGCACCGGGGTCACTGAAGCTTTCTTT | CASIGTGVTEAFF
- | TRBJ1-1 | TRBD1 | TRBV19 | TGTGCCAGTAGTATGGCGGACAGGGACCTAGATGAAGCTTTCTTT | CASSMADRDLDEAFF
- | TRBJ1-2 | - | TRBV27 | TGTGCCAGCAGTTTATCAGGGGATTATGGCTACACCTTC | CASSLSGDYGYTF
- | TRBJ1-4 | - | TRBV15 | TGTGCCACCAGCAGAGGGCGGAATGAAAAACTGTTTTTT | CATSRGRNEKLFF